This T cell receptor beta chain stems from a study of cytomegalovirus exposure and HLA in healthy donors. Study-wide points: The listing of 150 to 200 TCR beta chains classed them as cytomegalovirus-associated. Being indistinguishable, some V segments were excluded, TRBV6-2 and TRBV6-3 among them.

Concerning this clone: Its target is not known.

The PCR employed 60 Vbeta primers together with 13 Jbeta primers. The method was immunoSEQ multiplex PCR; TCRdb's version includes in-frame clones alone and lacks a portion of them. The data contain approximately 130,000 clones, approximately 80% of them singletons. Germline CDR1 reads MDHEN; CDR2 reads SYDVKM. V was clipped by 8 bases and J by 2 bases, with 12 bases between them. The CDR3 has 13 amino acids. Sequencing was carried out using PBMCs. V is TRBV28 and J is TRBJ1-2; no firm D call. The TCR sequence derives from a woman aged 40-49 years in good health and CMV-seropositive. The CDR3 nucleotides are TGTGCCAGCGAGAATAGACTCAACTATGGCTACACCTTC. It translates to CASENRLNYGYTF.